The subject of this entry is one TCR beta chain. This clonotype has just a few counts. Its antigen is still unknown. No per-base quality is available; no much larger clone lies one base away. This sample is part of a study of patients and donors after allogeneic stem cell transplantation (dated by TCRdb to the early 2020s). Preparation of the library involved RT-PCR. The data were produced on a NextSeq 550. Starting from the raw public reads, TCRdb applied fastp trimming at Q25, assembled clones with MiXCR and retained in-frame beta chains. Under each unique CDR3 protein, matching rows form one entry showing the most common genes and DNA. This sample lists fewer than 200,000 distinct CDR3 sequences; around 30% were detected once. Around 3% of the sample goes to the ten largest clones. This TCR derives from a human donor who was either an allogeneic HSCT recipient or a stem cell or donor lymphocyte infusion donor (not recorded which). It is not recorded whose cells these are; they may come from a transplant donor. Specimen: blood, either unsorted or a sorted T cell fraction (not recorded which).

DNA sequence: TGTGCCAGCAGCTTAGTGGAGGGAAGTGTCACTGAAGCTTTCTTT. Its amino acids are CASSLVEGSVTEAFF. The chain is encoded by TRBV7-8 joined to TRBJ1-1, with no confident D gene call. CDR1 and CDR2 (SGHVS, FQNEAQ) derive from the germline V gene. The CDR3 measures 15 amino acids from cysteine to phenylalanine. Only CDR3 DNA remains: 45 bases, in frame from the first base. Trimming at the junction amounts to 1 base on V and 4 bases on J, and the germline ends lie 13 bases apart.